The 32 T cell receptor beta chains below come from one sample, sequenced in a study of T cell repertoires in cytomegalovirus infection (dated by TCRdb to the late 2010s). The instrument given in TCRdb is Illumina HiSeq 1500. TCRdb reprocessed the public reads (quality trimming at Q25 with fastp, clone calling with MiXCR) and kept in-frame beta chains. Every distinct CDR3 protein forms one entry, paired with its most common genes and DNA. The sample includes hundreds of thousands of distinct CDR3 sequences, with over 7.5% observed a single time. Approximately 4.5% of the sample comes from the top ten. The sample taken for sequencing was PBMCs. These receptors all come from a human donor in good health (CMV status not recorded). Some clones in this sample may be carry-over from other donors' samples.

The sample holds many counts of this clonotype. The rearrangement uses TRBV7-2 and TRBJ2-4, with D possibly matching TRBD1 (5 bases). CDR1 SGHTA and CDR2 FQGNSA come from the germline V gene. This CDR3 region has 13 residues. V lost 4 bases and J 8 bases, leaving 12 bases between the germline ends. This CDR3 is CASSSPGWDIQYF. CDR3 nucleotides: TGTGCCAGCAGCTCCCCAGGGTGGGACATTCAGTACTTC.

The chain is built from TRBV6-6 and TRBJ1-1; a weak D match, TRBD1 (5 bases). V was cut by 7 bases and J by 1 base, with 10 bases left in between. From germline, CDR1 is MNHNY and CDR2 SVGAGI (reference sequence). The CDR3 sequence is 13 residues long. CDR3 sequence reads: CASIPTGNTEAFF. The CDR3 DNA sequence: TGTGCCAGCATCCCAACAGGGAACACTGAAGCTTTCTTT.

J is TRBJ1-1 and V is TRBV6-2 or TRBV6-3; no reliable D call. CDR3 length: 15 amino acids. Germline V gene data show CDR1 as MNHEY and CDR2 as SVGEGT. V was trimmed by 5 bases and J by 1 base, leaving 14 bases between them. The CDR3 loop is CASSLKRAENTEAFF. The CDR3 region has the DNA TGTGCCAGCAGTCTAAAAAGGGCGGAGAACACTGAAGCTTTCTTT.

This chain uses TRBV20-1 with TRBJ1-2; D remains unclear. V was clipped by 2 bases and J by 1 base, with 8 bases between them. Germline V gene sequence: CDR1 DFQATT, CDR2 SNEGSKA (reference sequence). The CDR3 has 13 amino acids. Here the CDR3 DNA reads TGCAGTGCTAGAAACCAGGTTAACTATGGCTACACCTTC. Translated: CSARNQVNYGYTF.

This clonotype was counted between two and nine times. The DNA for the CDR3 is TGTGCCACCAGCAGTTTGTCCTACAATGAGCAGTTCTTC. This codes for CATSSLSYNEQFF. The V and J genes are TRBV15 and TRBJ2-1, with no clear D. This CDR3 region has 13 residues. The V and J ends lost 3 bases and 1 base respectively, with 4 bases between them. The germline V gene has CDR1 LNHNV and CDR2 YYDKDF (reference sequence).

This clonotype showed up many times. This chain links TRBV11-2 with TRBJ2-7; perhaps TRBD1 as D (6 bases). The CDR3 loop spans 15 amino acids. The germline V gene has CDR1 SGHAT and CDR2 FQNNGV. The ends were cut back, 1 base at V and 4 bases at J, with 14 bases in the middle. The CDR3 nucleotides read TGTGCCAGCAGCTTAGGAGGCCAAGGGGGATACGAGCAGTACTTC. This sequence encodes CASSLGGQGGYEQYF.

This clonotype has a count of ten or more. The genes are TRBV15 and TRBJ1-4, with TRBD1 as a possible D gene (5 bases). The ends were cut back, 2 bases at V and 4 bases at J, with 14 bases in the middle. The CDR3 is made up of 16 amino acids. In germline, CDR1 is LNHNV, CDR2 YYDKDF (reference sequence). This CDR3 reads CATSRSREQSNEKLFF. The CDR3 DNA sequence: TGTGCCACCAGCAGATCCAGGGAACAGAGTAATGAAAAACTGTTTTTT.

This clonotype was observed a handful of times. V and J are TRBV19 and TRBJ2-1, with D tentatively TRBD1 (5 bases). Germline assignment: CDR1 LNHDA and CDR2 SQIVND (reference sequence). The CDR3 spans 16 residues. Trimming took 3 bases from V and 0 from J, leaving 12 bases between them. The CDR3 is CASSIDSQSSYNEQFF. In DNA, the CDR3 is TGTGCCAGTAGTATCGACAGTCAGAGCTCCTACAATGAGCAGTTCTTC.

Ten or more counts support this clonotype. The CDR3: CASSLVTFVKQETQYF. CDR3 nucleotides: TGTGCCAGCAGCTTGGTGACTTTCGTTAAACAAGAGACCCAGTACTTC. The V and J genes are TRBV7-6 and TRBJ2-5; D uncertain. The germline V gene encodes CDR1 SGHVS and CDR2 FNYEAQ. The V gene lost 3 bases and the J gene lost 2 bases, with 16 bases spanning the gap. This CDR3 spans 16 amino acids.

DNA of the CDR3: TGCGCCAGCAGCCAAGCCAGCGGGGTTATTGGGTCGCAGTATTTT. It is translated as CASSQASGVIGSQYF. The chain has TRBV4-1 and TRBJ2-3; 7 nucleotides line up with TRBD2. V shed 1 base and J 10 bases; nucleotides not matched to a gene: 11. The CDR3 is 15 amino acids. The germline gives CDR1 MGHRA, CDR2 YSYEKL.

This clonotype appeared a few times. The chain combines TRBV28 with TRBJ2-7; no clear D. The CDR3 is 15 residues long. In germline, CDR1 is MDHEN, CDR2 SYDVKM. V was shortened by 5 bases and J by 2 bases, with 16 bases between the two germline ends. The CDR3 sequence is CASSPPKWLAYEQYF. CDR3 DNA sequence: TGTGCCAGCAGTCCACCGAAATGGCTTGCCTACGAGCAGTACTTC.

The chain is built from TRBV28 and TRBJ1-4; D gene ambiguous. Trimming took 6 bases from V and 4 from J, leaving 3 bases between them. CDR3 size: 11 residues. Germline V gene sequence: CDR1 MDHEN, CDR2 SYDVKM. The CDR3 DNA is TGTGCCAGCAGAAATAATGAAAAACTGTTTTTT. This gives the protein CASRNNEKLFF. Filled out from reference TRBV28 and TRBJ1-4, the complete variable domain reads DVKVTQSSRYLVKRTGEKVFLECVQDMDHENMFWYRQDPGLGLRLIYFSYDVKMKEKGDIPEGYSVSREKKERFSLILESASTNQTSMYLCASRNNEKLFFGSGTQLSVL.

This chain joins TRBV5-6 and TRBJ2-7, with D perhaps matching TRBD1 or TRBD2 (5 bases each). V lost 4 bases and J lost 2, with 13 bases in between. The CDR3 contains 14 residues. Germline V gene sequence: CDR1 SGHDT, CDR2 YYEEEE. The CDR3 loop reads CASSAGTETYEQYF. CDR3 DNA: TGTGCCAGCAGCGCCGGGACGGAGACCTACGAGCAGTACTTC.

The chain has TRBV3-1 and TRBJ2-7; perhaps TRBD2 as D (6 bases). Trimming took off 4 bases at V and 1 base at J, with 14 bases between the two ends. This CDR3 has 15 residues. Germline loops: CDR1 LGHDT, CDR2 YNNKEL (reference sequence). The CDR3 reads CASSRSEGGSYEQYF. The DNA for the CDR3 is TGTGCCAGCAGCCGTTCAGAGGGAGGATCCTACGAGCAGTACTTC.

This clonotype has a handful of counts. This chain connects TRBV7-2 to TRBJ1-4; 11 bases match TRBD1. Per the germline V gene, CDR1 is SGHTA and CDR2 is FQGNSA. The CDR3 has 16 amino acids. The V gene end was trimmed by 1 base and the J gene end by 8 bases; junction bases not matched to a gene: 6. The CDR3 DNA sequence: TGTGCCAGCAGCTTAGGGGGACAGGGGGTAGGGGAAAAACTGTTTTTT. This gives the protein CASSLGGQGVGEKLFF. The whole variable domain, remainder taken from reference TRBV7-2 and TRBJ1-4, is GAGVSQSPSNKVTEKGKDVELRCDPISGHTALYWYRQSLGQGLEFLIYFQGNSAPDKSGLPSDRFSAERTGGSVSTLTIQRTQQEDSAVYLCASSLGGQGVGEKLFFGSGTQLSVL.

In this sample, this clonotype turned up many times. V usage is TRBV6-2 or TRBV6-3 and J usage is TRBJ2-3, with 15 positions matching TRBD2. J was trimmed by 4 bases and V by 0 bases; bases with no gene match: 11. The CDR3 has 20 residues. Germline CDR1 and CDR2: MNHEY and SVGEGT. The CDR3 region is CASSYSTSGTSGGTADTQYF. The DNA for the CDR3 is TGTGCCAGCAGTTACTCAACCTCCGGGACTAGCGGGGGGACGGCAGATACGCAGTATTTT.

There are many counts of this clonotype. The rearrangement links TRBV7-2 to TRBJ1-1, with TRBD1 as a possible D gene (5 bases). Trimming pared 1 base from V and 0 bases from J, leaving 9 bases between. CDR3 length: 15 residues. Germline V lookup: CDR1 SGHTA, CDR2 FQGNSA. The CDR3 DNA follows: TGTGCCAGCAGCTTAGGGGGACCGTTGAACACTGAAGCTTTCTTT. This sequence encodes CASSLGGPLNTEAFF.

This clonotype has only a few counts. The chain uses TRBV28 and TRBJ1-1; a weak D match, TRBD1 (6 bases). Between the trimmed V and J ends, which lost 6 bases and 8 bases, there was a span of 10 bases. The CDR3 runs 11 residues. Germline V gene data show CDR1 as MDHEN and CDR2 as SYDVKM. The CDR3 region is CASRHRAEAFF. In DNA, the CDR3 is TGTGCCAGCAGACACAGGGCCGAAGCTTTCTTT.

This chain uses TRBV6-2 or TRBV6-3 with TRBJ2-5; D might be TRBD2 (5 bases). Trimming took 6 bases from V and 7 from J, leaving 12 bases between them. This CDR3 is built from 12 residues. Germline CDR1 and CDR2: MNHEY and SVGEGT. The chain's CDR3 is CASSRAVRTQYF. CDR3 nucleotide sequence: TGTGCCAGCAGCCGAGCGGTTAGGACCCAGTACTTC.

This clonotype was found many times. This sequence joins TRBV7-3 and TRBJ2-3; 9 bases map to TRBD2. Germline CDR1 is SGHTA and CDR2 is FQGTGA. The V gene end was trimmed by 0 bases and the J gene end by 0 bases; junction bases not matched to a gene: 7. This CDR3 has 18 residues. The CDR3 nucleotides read TGTGCCAGCAGCTTAACTAGCGGGGGTTCTCGTAGCACAGATACGCAGTATTTT. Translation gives CASSLTSGGSRSTDTQYF.

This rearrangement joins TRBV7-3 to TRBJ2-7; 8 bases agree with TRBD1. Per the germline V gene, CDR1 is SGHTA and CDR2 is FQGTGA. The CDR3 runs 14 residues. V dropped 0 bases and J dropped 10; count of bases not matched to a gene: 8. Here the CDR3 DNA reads TGTGCCAGCAGCTTAACGGGGACAGGCCACGTACAGTACTTC. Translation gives CASSLTGTGHVQYF.

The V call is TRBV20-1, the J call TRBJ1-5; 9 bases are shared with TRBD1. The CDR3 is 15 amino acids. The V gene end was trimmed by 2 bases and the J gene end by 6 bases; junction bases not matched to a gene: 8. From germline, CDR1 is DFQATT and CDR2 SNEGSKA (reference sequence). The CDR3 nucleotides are TGCAGTGCTAGATCCGGGACAGGGAAATTTCAGCCCCAGCATTTT. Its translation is CSARSGTGKFQPQHF.

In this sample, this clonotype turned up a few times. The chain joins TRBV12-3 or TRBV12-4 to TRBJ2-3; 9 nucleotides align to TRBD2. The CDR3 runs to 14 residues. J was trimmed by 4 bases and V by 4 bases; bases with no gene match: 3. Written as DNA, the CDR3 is TGTGCCAGCAGTTCAGGACTAGCGTCAGATACGCAGTATTTT. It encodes CASSSGLASDTQYF.

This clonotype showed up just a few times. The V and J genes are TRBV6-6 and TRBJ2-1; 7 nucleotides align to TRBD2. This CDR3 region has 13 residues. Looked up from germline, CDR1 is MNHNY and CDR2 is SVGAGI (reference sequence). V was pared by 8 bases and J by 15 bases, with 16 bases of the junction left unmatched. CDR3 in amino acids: CASRQPSGQWWFF. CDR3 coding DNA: TGTGCCAGCCGACAACCTAGCGGCCAATGGTGGTTCTTC.

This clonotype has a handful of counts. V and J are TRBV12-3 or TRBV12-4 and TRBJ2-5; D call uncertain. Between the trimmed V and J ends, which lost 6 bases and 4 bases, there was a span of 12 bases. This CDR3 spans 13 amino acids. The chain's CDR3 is CASRRSGRETQYF. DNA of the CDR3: TGTGCCAGCAGACGATCGGGCCGAGAGACCCAGTACTTC.

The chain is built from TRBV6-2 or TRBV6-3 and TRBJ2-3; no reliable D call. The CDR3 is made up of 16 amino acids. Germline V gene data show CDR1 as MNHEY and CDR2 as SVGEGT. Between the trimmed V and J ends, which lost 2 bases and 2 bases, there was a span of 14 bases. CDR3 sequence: CASSYQIGQFTDTQYF. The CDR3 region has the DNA TGTGCCAGCAGTTACCAAATCGGGCAGTTCACAGATACGCAGTATTTT.

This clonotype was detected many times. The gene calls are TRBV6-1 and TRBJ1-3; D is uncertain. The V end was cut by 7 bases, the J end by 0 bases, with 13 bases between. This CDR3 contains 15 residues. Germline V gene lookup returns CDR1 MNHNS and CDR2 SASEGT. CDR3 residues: CASMRSTSSGNTIYF. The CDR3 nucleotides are TGTGCCAGCATGAGGTCGACTAGCTCTGGAAACACCATATATTTT.

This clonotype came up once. CDR3 sequence (DNA): TGCAGTGCTAGAGCGAGAGCTGCGGCCGGGGAGACCCAGTACTTC. This encodes CSARARAAAGETQYF. The chain employs TRBV20-1 and TRBJ2-5; D unresolved. CDR1 DFQATT and CDR2 SNEGSKA come from the germline V gene (reference sequence). The V and J ends lost 1 base and 5 bases respectively, with 17 bases between them. The CDR3 consists of 15 residues.

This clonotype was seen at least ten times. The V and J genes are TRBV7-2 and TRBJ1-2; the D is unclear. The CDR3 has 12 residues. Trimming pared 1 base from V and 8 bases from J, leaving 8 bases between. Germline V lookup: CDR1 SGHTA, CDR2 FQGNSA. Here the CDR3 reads CASSLDRAGYTF. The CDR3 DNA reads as TGTGCCAGCAGCTTAGATAGGGCCGGCTACACCTTC.

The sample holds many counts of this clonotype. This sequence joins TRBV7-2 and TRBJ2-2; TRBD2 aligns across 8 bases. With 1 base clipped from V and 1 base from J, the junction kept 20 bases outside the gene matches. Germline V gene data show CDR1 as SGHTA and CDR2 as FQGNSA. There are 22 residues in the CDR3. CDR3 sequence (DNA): TGTGCCAGCAGCTTAGTGAGATGGAAGCGGGAGACTGGGAGGGAGAACACCGGGGAGCTGTTTTTT. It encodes CASSLVRWKRETGRENTGELFF.

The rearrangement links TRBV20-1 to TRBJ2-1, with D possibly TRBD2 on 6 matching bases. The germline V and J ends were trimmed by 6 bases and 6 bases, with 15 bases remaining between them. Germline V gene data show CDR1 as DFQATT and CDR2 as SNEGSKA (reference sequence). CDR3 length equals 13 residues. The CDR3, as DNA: TGCAGTGCCCCCTCCGGGACTTTCAATGAGCAGTTCTTC. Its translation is CSAPSGTFNEQFF.

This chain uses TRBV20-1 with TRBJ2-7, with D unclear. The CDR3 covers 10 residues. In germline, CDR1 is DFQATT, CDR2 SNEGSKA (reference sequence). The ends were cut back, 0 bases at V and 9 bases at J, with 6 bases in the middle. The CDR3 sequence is CSAREEMQYF. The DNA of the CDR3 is TGCAGTGCTAGAGAGGAGATGCAGTACTTC.